This T cell receptor beta chain was captured by sequencing in a study of blood T cell repertoires in COVID-19. Assignments of participants to cohorts depended upon their own reported clinical history. Assay used: immunoSEQ multiplex PCR; TCRdb lists only in-frame clones, some missing. The sample yields 150,000 or so clones, roughly 83% seen once. The V and J ends lost 0 bases and 9 bases respectively, with 15 bases between them. The CDR3 is 14 amino acids. Germline CDR1 and CDR2: ENHRY and SYGVKD. The gene calls are TRBV10-3 and TRBJ2-7; D may be TRBD2 (6 bases). The sample consisted of PBMCs or T cells enriched from blood (not recorded which). The receptor was derived from a woman between 55 and 75 years old who had recovered from COVID-19. CDR3 residues: CAISESRGEAPQYF. CDR3 nucleotides: TGTGCCATCAGTGAGTCCCGCGGGGAGGCCCCGCAGTACTTC.